The sequence of this T cell receptor (beta chain) was determined in a study of CD8 T cells in ankylosing spondylitis (dated by TCRdb to about 2017). For the study in its entirety: The study set out to find disease-linked TCR variants by profiling T cell receptor beta repertoires in ankylosing spondylitis patients and healthy donors. Samples of peripheral blood were taken, and for ankylosing spondylitis patients, synovial fluid was collected as well. In total, the full study cohort was made up of some 110 healthy donors and 25 ankylosing spondylitis patients. What the study reported, not specific to this receptor: According to the report, matched synovial fluid samples from ankylosing spondylitis patients were significantly enriched for the disease-linked clones. Some TCR beta motif variants had previously been reported in synovial fluid and blood of reactive arthritis patients, which suggested common disease-initiation mechanisms. Blood from ankylosing spondylitis patients appeared to be characterized by a TCR beta motif made up of several highly homologous amino acid variants. The disease-linked clones had a CD8+ phenotype and were found at relatively low frequencies in peripheral blood.

This clonotype was recorded at least ten times. Its antigen specificity is not known. No much larger clone is present one base from it, and per-base qualities are unavailable. The junction shows trimming of 0 bases on V and 2 bases on J, plus 8 bases between the germline ends. The CDR3 contains 15 residues, cysteine and phenylalanine counted. This entry keeps only the CDR3 DNA: 45 bases, framed from base 1. Reading the germline V gene gives CDR1 SGHTA and CDR2 FQGNSA. The sequencer listed for this sample is Illumina HiSeq 2500. Quantitative 5'-RACE with molecular barcodes was the method used to prepare the TCR beta libraries. The original pipeline was this. A new computational method, built on a probabilistic model of VDJ rearrangement, was used to identify disease-linked TCR variants. In TCRdb, the public reads were trimmed at Q25 with fastp and aligned with MiXCR, with productive beta chains retained. A single entry per CDR3 protein holds the most common genes and DNA from its merged rows. The V and J calls, along with clone size, are taken from TCRdb and not from the paper's own processing. In all, the sample holds 390,000 or so distinct CDR3 sequences, and around 24% of those were seen once. About 15% of the sample goes to the ten largest clones.

The sample was blood, either unsorted or a sorted T cell fraction (not recorded which). The sequence was obtained from a male donor with ankylosing spondylitis. Rearrangement joined TRBV7-2 to TRBJ2-1, with a tentative D gene TRBD2 over 6 matching bases. The base sequence is TGTGCCAGCAGCTTAGCGGGAGGCACCTACAATGAGCAGTTCTTC. Its product reads: CASSLAGGTYNEQFF.